What follows describes a single T cell receptor (beta chain). Its target is not known. Germline CDR1 is SSHAT and CDR2 is FNYEAQ (reference sequence). The CDR3 loop spans 15 amino acids. V lost 1 base to trimming and J lost 3 bases; unmatched junction nucleotides: 6. The data were obtained in a study of shared clonotypes between healthy human individuals. Whole-study results and caveats: With few donors, the genetic and exposure-history diversity represented was limited.

In the original workflow: Without quality scores, immunoSEQ junctional reads could not be filtered like full-length reads. Sequenced by immunoSEQ multiplex PCR; TCRdb stores in-frame clones only, minus some. For V, J and clone size, that table is used; D and trimming come from the DNA. The sample records more than 450,000 clones, around 74% being singletons. The V call is TRBV7-7, the J call TRBJ2-7, with TRBD2 matching 7 bases. The clonotype originates from a woman in her thirties or forties in good health. Some clones in this sample may be carry-over from other donors' samples. Sequencing was done on a sample of PBMCs. DNA for the CDR3: TGTGCCAGCAGCTTAGACGCGGGAGCGAACTACGAGCAGTACTTC. The encoded protein is CASSLDAGANYEQYF. The full variable domain, rest sourced from reference TRBV7-7 and TRBJ2-7, is GAGVSQSPRYKVTKRGQDVTLRCDPISSHATLYWYQQALGQGPEFLTYFNYEAQPDKSGLPSDRFSAERPEGSISTLTIQRTEQRDSAMYRCASSLDAGANYEQYFGPGTRLTVT.